The present T cell receptor (beta chain) was sequenced within a study of OX40 agonist ivuxolimab in advanced cancers. Overall study: It was ivuxolimab, an agonistic anti-OX40 (CD134) antibody, that patients were treated with. Prior checkpoint blockade (anti-PD-1, anti-PD-L1 or anti-CTLA-4) was permitted; approximately 44% had it.

Deletions cut 8 bases from V and 1 base from J, with 8 bases between. The CDR3 loop spans 13 amino acids. Looked up from germline, CDR1 is KGHSH and CDR2 is LQKENI. Sequencing used immunoSEQ multiplex PCR; TCRdb keeps in-frame clones, though not all of them. The data hold approximately 41,000 clones, with about 87% observed a single time. The sequencing used CD4+ or CD8+ T cells sorted from blood, collected in a trial of the OX40 agonist ivuxolimab. This TCR was recovered from an adult with an advanced solid tumor such as melanoma, head and neck, liver or kidney cancer. The chain links TRBV18 to TRBJ1-4; no clear D gene. The CDR3 nucleotides are TGTGCCAGCAGAAAGGGAACTAATGAAAAACTGTTTTTT. It encodes CASRKGTNEKLFF.